The 20 T cell receptor beta chains given below trace back to one sample, sequenced in a study of shared clonotypes between healthy human individuals. Profiling relied on immunoSEQ multiplex PCR, and the TCRdb table lists in-frame clones only, not all of them. The data hold about 2.3 million clones, with under 95% observed a single time. The sequenced sample was naive CD4+ T cells from PBMCs. Stated subset: CD45RA+ positively selected. Every receptor here comes from a man aged 18 to 29 in good health. Some clones in this sample may be carry-over from other donors' samples.

In regard to this clone: Other DNA sequences within the sample encode an identical CDR3. This chain uses TRBV7-2 with TRBJ2-2, with 11 nucleotides matching TRBD2. The germline CDR1 and CDR2 sequences are SGHTA and FQGNSA. The V gene end was trimmed by 5 bases and the J gene end by 8 bases; junction bases not matched to a gene: 4. The CDR3 totals 14 residues. This chain's CDR3 is CASSPTSGAGELFF. CDR3 sequence (DNA): TGTGCCAGCAGCCCGACTAGCGGGGCGGGGGAGCTGTTTTTT.

V gene TRBV15 combines with J gene TRBJ2-1, with 10 bases identical to TRBD2. The CDR3 is 17 residues long. V gave up 0 bases and J gave up 3 bases; unmatched junction bases: 5. CDR1 LNHNV and CDR2 YYDKDF come from the germline V gene (reference sequence). In nucleotides, the CDR3 is TGTGCCACCAGCAGAGACCCGGGACTAGCGAGCTACAATGAGCAGTTCTTC. It is translated as CATSRDPGLASYNEQFF.

The V and J genes are TRBV5-1 and TRBJ2-7; 8 bases map to TRBD1. The trim removed 0 bases at V and 0 bases at J, leaving 5 bases unmatched. Per the germline V gene, CDR1 is SGHRS and CDR2 is YFSETQ. The CDR3 sequence is 16 residues long. The DNA for the CDR3 is TGCGCCAGCAGCTTGGACGGACAGGGCCCCTCCTACGAGCAGTACTTC. Translation: CASSLDGQGPSYEQYF.

The J gene is TRBJ2-1, the V gene TRBV21-1. TRBV21-1 is termed a pseudogene. The CDR3 spans 14 residues. CDR3 DNA sequence: TGTGCCAGCAGCAAGAACAGGGCGGGGAATGAGCAGTTCTTC. Its protein product is CASSKNRAGNEQFF.

The chain couples TRBV28 to TRBJ1-5; D unclear. Germline CDR1 and CDR2: MDHEN and SYDVKM. There are 13 residues in the CDR3. Trimming stripped 2 bases from V and 8 bases from J, with 10 bases between. The CDR3 DNA sequence: TGTGCCAGCAGTTTAGCCTGGCGGAAGCCCCAGCATTTT. It yields the protein CASSLAWRKPQHF.

The J gene is TRBJ2-7, the V gene TRBV7-9; 7 positions agree with TRBD2. The CDR3 length is 15 residues. The V gene end was trimmed by 2 bases and the J gene end by 5 bases; junction bases not matched to a gene: 9. The V gene's germline CDR1 is SEHNR and CDR2 FQNEAQ (reference sequence). CDR3 nucleotide sequence: TGTGCCAGCAGCTTACTGGCTAGCGGTCGGGACGAGCAGTACTTC. Its protein product is CASSLLASGRDEQYF.

A remark on this clone: The sample contains more than one DNA sequence encoding this CDR3. This rearrangement joins TRBV5-1 to TRBJ2-2, with 12 bases that match TRBD2. This CDR3 is built from 14 residues. V lost 5 bases, J lost 5 bases, and 1 base stayed unmatched. Germline V CDR1 and CDR2: SGHRS, YFSETQ. Here the CDR3 DNA reads TGCGCCAGCAGAGGGACTAGCGGGACCGGGGAGCTGTTTTTT. Translation gives CASRGTSGTGELFF.

J is TRBJ2-1 and V is TRBV7-6; 9 bases are shared with TRBD2. The ends lost 5 bases at V and 3 bases at J; junction bases unmatched: 8. In germline, CDR1 is SGHVS, CDR2 FNYEAQ. This CDR3 has 16 amino acids. The CDR3 here is CASSTRTSALYNEQFF. In DNA, the CDR3 is TGTGCCAGCAGCACTAGGACTAGCGCACTCTACAATGAGCAGTTCTTC.

The V and J genes are TRBV19 and TRBJ1-2, with D unclear. From germline, CDR1 is LNHDA and CDR2 SQIVND (reference sequence). Deletions cut 7 bases from V and 8 bases from J, with 14 bases between. The CDR3 length is 12 residues. The chain's CDR3 is CASTMGRKGYTF. The CDR3 DNA follows: TGTGCCAGTACCATGGGCCGGAAAGGCTACACCTTC.

Concerning this clone: Other DNA sequences of this sample code for an identical CDR3. V is TRBV19 and J is TRBJ2-7, with a weak D call TRBD1 (6 bases). Trimming cost V 5 bases and J 4 bases, with 18 bases left between them. CDR1 and CDR2 (germline): LNHDA, SQIVND (reference sequence). There are 15 residues in the CDR3. The CDR3 DNA sequence: TGTGCCAGTAGTCGTCGGCAGGGGCTCGGTTACGAGCAGTACTTC. This translates into CASSRRQGLGYEQYF.

The chain employs TRBV5-1 and TRBJ2-1; TRBD2 is a possible D gene (6 bases). Per germline, CDR1 SGHRS and CDR2 YFSETQ. CDR3 length: 13 residues. Trimming removed 3 bases at V and 15 bases at J, with 19 bases between. CDR3 protein: CASSYVGGDFSFF. The CDR3 DNA reads as TGCGCCAGCAGCTACGTTGGAGGGGATTTTTCGTTCTTC.

The V call is TRBV6-1, the J call TRBJ2-7; TRBD1 agrees at 8 bases. With 3 bases clipped from V and 2 bases from J, the junction kept 6 bases outside the gene matches. Germline V gene lookup returns CDR1 MNHNS and CDR2 SASEGT. There are 15 residues in the CDR3. CDR3 bases: TGTGCCAGCAGTGATGGACAGGGAAAGACCTACGAGCAGTACTTC. This gives the protein CASSDGQGKTYEQYF.

This rearrangement joins TRBV11-2 to TRBJ2-1; D not certain. Per the germline V gene, CDR1 is SGHAT and CDR2 is FQNNGV. CDR3 length: 12 amino acids. Deletions cut 0 bases from V and 8 bases from J, with 5 bases between. The CDR3 region has the DNA TGTGCCAGCAGCTTAGATCCGGATGAGCAGTTCTTC. Its translation is CASSLDPDEQFF.

The V call is TRBV7-2, the J call TRBJ2-7; D possibly corresponds to TRBD1 (5 bases). The CDR3 sequence is 16 residues long. V shed 1 base and J shed 2 bases, with 15 bases lying between them. Per the germline V gene, CDR1 is SGHTA and CDR2 is FQGNSA. CDR3 DNA sequence: TGTGCCAGCAGCTTAGGGATGTGGCAGGGCACCTACGAGCAGTACTTC. Translating gives CASSLGMWQGTYEQYF. The full variable domain, its missing parts supplied by reference TRBV7-2 and TRBJ2-7, is GAGVSQSPSNKVTEKGKDVELRCDPISGHTALYWYRQSLGQGLEFLIYFQGNSAPDKSGLPSDRFSAERTGGSVSTLTIQRTQQEDSAVYLCASSLGMWQGTYEQYFGPGTRLTVT.

This sequence joins TRBV6-6 and TRBJ2-3; 10 bases agree with TRBD2. After removal of 4 bases from V and 8 bases from J, the junction contained 6 bases not matched to a gene. This CDR3 spans 14 amino acids. The germline CDR1 and CDR2 sequences are MNHNY and SVGAGI (reference sequence). The CDR3 loop is CASSSGTSAVTQYF. The CDR3, as DNA: TGTGCCAGCAGTTCCGGGACTAGCGCCGTTACGCAGTATTTT.

This rearrangement joins TRBV30 to TRBJ1-1; no definite D call. Trimming took off 4 bases at V and 0 bases at J, with 12 bases between the two ends. The CDR3 totals 14 residues. Germline V gives CDR1 GTSNPN, CDR2 SVGIG (reference sequence). As DNA, the CDR3 is TGTGCCTGGACCCAATGGGCGATGAACACTGAAGCTTTCTTT. Its translation: CAWTQWAMNTEAFF.

DNA for the CDR3: TGTGCCTGGATGGGTCTATCAAAAGTCCATGAGCAGTTCTTC. Amino acid sequence: CAWMGLSKVHEQFF. The chain has TRBV30 and TRBJ2-1; D unclear. V lost 4 bases and J lost 8, with 18 bases in between. The germline gives CDR1 GTSNPN, CDR2 SVGIG (reference sequence). This CDR3 region has 14 residues.

The CDR3 region is CASSTGSRQPQHF. The CDR3 coding sequence is TGTGCCAGCAGCACAGGGTCACGGCAGCCCCAGCATTTT. The rearrangement links TRBV6-6 to TRBJ1-5; weak D call: TRBD1 (6 bases). Per germline, CDR1 MNHNY and CDR2 SVGAGI (reference sequence). Trimming took off 6 bases at V and 7 bases at J, with 13 bases between the two ends. This CDR3 comprises 13 residues.

This sequence joins TRBV18 and TRBJ1-2, with a tentative D call TRBD1 (5 bases). Trimming took 0 bases from V and 8 from J, leaving 16 bases between them. CDR1 and CDR2 from the germline V gene are KGHSH and LQKENI. The CDR3 has 15 residues. CDR3 in amino acids: CASSPPGTVDRGYTF. CDR3 coding DNA: TGTGCCAGCTCACCACCGGGGACGGTTGATAGGGGCTACACCTTC.

The chain couples TRBV5-1 to TRBJ2-5, with 7 nucleotides matching TRBD2. The CDR3 runs 14 residues. Germline-derived CDR1 and CDR2 are SGHRS and YFSETQ. Germline trimming cut 4 bases from V and 4 bases from J; bases unmatched to any gene: 7. This CDR3 is CASSPQASGETQYF. CDR3 nucleotide sequence: TGCGCCAGCAGCCCACAAGCTAGCGGAGAGACCCAGTACTTC.